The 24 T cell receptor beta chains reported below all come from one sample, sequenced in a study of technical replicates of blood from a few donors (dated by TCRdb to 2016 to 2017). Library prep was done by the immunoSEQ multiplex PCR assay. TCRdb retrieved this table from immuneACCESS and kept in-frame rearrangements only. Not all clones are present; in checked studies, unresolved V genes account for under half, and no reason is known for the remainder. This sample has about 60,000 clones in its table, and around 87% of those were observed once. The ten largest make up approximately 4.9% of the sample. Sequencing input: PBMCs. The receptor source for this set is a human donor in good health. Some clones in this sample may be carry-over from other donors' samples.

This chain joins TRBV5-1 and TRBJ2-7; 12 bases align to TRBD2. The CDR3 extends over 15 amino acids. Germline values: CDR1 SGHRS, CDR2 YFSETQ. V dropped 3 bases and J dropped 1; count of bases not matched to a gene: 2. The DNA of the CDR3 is TGCGCCAGCAGCTCACTAGCGGGAGGATCCTACGAGCAGTACTTC. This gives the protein CASSSLAGGSYEQYF.

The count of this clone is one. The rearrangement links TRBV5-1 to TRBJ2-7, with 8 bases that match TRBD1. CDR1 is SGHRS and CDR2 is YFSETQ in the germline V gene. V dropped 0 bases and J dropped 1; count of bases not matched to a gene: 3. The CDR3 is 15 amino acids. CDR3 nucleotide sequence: TGCGCCAGCAGCTTGGGTTACAGGGGGTCCTACGAGCAGTACTTC. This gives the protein CASSLGYRGSYEQYF.

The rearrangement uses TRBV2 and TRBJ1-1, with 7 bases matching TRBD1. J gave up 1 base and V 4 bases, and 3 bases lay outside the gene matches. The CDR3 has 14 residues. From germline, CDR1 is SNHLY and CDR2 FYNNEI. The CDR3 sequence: CASSVRQGNTEAFF. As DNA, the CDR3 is TGTGCCAGCAGTGTGAGACAGGGGAACACTGAAGCTTTCTTT.

CDR3 amino acids: CASSLRREPSYEQYF. The CDR3 DNA reads as TGTGCCAGCAGCTTAAGGCGGGAGCCATCCTACGAGCAGTACTTC. J is TRBJ2-7 and V is TRBV7-2; 7 bases are shared with TRBD2. CDR1 and CDR2 from the germline V gene are SGHTA and FQGNSA. The CDR3 is 15 amino acids. J gave up 1 base and V 2 bases, and 5 bases lay outside the gene matches.

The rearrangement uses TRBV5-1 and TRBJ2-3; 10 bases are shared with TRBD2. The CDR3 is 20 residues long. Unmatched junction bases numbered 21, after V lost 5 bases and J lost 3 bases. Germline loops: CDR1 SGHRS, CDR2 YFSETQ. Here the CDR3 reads CASRSSPYVSGGAMTDTQYF. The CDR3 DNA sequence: TGCGCCAGCAGATCCTCCCCTTATGTAAGCGGGGGGGCTATGACAGATACGCAGTATTTT. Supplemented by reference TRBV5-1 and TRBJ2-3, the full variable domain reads KAGVTQTPRYLIKTRGQQVTLSCSPISGHRSVSWYQQTPGQGLQFLFEYFSETQRNKGNFPGRFSGRQFSNSRSEMNVSTLELGDSALYLCASRSSPYVSGGAMTDTQYFGPGTRLTVL.

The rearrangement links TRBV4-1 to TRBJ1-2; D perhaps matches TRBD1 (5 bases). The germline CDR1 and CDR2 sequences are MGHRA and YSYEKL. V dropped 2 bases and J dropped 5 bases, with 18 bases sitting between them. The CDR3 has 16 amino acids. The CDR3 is CASSQHVGLRLYGYTF. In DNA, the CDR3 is TGCGCCAGCAGCCAACATGTGGGACTAAGGCTTTATGGCTACACCTTC.

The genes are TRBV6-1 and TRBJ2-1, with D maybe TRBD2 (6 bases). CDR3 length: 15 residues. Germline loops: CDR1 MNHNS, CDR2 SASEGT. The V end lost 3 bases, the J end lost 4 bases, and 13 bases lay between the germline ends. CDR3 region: CASSDFGGAYNEQFF. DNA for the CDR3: TGTGCCAGCAGTGATTTTGGCGGGGCTTACAATGAGCAGTTCTTC.

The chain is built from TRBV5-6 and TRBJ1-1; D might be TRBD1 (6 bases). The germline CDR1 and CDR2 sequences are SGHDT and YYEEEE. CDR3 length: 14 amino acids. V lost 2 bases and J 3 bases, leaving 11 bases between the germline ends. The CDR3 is CASSLGGGYTEAFF. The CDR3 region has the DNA TGTGCCAGCAGCTTAGGGGGGGGCTACACTGAAGCTTTCTTT.

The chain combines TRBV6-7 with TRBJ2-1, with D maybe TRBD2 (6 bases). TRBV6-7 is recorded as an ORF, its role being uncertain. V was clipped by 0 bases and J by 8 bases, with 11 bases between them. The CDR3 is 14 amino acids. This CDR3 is CASSYSAGSDEQFF. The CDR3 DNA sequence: TGTGCCAGCAGTTACTCGGCGGGGTCCGATGAGCAGTTCTTC.

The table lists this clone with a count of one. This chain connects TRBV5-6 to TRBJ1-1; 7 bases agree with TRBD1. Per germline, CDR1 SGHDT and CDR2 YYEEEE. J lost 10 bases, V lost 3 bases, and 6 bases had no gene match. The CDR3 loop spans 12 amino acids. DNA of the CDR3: TGTGCCAGCAGCTCGATCGGGACAGCAGCTTTCTTT. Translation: CASSSIGTAAFF. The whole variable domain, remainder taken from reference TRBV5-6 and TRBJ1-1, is DAGVTQSPTHLIKTRGQQVTLRCSPKSGHDTVSWYQQALGQGPQFIFQYYEEEERQRGNFPDRFSGHQFPNYSSELNVNALLLGDSALYLCASSSIGTAAFFGQGTRLTVV.

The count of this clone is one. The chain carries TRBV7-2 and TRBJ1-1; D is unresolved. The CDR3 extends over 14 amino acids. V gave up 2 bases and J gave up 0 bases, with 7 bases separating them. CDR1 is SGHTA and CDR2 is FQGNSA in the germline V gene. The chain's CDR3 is CASSLLGLNTEAFF. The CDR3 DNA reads TGTGCCAGCAGCTTACTGGGCCTGAACACTGAAGCTTTCTTT.

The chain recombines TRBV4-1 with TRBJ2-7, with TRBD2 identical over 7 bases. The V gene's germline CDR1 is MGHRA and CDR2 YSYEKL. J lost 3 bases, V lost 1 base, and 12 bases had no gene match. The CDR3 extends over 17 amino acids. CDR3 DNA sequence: TGCGCCAGCAGCCAAGGGATCGTATGGCGGGGGAACTACGAGCAGTACTTC. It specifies CASSQGIVWRGNYEQYF.

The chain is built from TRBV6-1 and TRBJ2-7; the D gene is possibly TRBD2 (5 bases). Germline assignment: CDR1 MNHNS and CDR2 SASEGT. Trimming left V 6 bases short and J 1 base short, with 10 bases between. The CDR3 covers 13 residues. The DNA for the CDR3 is TGTGCCAGCAGATCCGGACTGTCCTACGAGCAGTACTTC. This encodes CASRSGLSYEQYF.

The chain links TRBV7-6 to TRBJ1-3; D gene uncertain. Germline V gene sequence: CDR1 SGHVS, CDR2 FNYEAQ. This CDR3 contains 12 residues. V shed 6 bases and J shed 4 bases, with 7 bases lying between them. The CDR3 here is CASSPQGNTIYF. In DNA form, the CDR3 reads TGTGCCAGCAGTCCACAGGGAAACACCATATATTTT.

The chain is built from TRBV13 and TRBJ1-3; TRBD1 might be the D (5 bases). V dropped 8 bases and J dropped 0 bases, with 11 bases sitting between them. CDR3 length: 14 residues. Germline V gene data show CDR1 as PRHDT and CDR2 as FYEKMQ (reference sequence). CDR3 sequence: CASVRASSGNTIYF. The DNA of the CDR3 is TGTGCCAGCGTCAGGGCGAGCTCTGGAAACACCATATATTTT. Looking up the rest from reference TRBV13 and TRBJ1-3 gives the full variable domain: AAGVIQSPRHLIKEKRETATLKCYPIPRHDTVYWYQQGPGQDPQFLISFYEKMQSDKGSIPDRFSAQQFSDYHSELNMSSLELGDSALYFCASVRASSGNTIYFGEGSWLTVV.

CDR3 in amino acids: CASSLARRGYETQYF. CDR3 DNA sequence: TGTGCCAGCAGTTTAGCCCGCAGGGGATACGAGACCCAGTACTTC. V and J are TRBV27 and TRBJ2-5, with D possibly TRBD1 on 6 matching bases. The germline CDR1 and CDR2 sequences are MNHEY and SMNVEV (reference sequence). CDR3 size: 15 residues. V was trimmed by 2 bases and J by 5 bases, leaving 15 bases between them.

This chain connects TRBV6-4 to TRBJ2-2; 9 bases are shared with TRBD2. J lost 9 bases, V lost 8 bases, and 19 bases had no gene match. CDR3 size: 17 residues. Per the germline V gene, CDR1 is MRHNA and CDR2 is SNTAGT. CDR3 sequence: CASLPLGGLAINRELFF. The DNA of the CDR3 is TGTGCCAGCCTCCCACTGGGGGGACTAGCCATTAACCGGGAGCTGTTTTTT.

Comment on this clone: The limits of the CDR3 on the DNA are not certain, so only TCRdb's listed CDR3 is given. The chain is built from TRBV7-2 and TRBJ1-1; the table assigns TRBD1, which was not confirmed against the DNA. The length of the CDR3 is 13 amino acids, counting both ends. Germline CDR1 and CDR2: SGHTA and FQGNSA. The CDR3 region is CASSLVGQGITFF.

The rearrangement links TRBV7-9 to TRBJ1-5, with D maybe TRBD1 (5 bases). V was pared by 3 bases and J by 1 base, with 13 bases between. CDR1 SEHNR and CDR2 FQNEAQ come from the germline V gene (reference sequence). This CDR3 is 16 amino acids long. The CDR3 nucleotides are TGTGCCAGCAGCTTGTACTCTAGGGGAAGCAATCAGCCCCAGCATTTT. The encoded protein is CASSLYSRGSNQPQHF. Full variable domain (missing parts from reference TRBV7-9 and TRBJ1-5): DTGVSQNPRHKITKRGQNVTFRCDPISEHNRLYWYRQTLGQGPEFLTYFQNEAQLEKSRLLSDRFSAERPKGSFSTLEIQRTEQGDSAMYLCASSLYSRGSNQPQHFGDGTRLSIL.

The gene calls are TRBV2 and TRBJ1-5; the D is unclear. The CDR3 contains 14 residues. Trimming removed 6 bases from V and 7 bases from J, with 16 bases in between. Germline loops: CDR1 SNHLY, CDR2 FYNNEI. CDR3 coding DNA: TGTGCCAGCAGCTTAAATGGAGGGCGCCAGCCCCAGCATTTT. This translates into CASSLNGGRQPQHF.

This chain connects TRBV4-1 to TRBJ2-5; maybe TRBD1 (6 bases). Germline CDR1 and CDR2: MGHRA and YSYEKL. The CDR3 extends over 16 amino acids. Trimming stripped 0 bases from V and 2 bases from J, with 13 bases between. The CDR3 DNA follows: TGCGCCAGCAGCCAAGAAGCAACAGGGCAGCAAGAGACCCAGTACTTC. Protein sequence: CASSQEATGQQETQYF.

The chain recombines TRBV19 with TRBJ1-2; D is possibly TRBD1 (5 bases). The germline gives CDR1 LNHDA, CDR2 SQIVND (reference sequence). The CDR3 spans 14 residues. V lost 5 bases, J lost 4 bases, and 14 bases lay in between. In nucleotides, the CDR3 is TGTGCCAGTAGTCCCCAGACAGAAGTCTATGGCTACACCTTC. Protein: CASSPQTEVYGYTF.

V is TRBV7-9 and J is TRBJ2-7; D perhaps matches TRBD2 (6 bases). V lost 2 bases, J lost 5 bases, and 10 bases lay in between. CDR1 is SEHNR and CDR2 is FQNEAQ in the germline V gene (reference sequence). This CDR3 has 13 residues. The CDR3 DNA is TGTGCCAGCAGCTTACCAGAGCGGGACGAGCAGTACTTC. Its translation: CASSLPERDEQYF.

The CDR3 reads CASSSQGDGGNTIYF. DNA of the CDR3: TGTGCCAGCAGTTCCCAGGGGGATGGTGGAAACACCATATATTTT. This chain links TRBV13 with TRBJ1-3; 7 bases line up with TRBD1. CDR1 is PRHDT and CDR2 is FYEKMQ in the germline V gene (reference sequence). Trimming removed 6 bases from V and 3 bases from J; junction bases left unmatched: 8. The CDR3 has 15 residues. Filled out from reference TRBV13 and TRBJ1-3, the complete variable domain reads AAGVIQSPRHLIKEKRETATLKCYPIPRHDTVYWYQQGPGQDPQFLISFYEKMQSDKGSIPDRFSAQQFSDYHSELNMSSLELGDSALYFCASSSQGDGGNTIYFGEGSWLTVV.